The 5 T cell receptor beta chains listed next were all sequenced from one sample in a study of T cell responses to AZD1222 COVID-19 vaccine. Clones were read by immunoSEQ multiplex PCR, and TCRdb kept only the in-frame ones, dropping some. The table shows some 130,000 clones, with 88% occurring only once. The material sequenced was peripheral blood, taken on day 0 of MenACWY control vaccination. Receptor source: an adult in good health.

The chain is built from TRBV5-1 and TRBJ2-7; 7 bases are a match to TRBD1. The germline gives CDR1 SGHRS, CDR2 YFSETQ. J was trimmed by 7 bases and V by 4 bases; bases with no gene match: 8. The CDR3 has 13 amino acids. Here the CDR3 DNA reads TGCGCCAGCAGCCCCGGGACAGTAGGGGAGCAGTACTTC. Protein: CASSPGTVGEQYF.

This sequence joins TRBV24-1 and TRBJ2-1, with 8 bases matching TRBD2. The CDR3 runs 15 residues. The germline V gene encodes CDR1 KGHDR and CDR2 SFDVKD. The J segment lost 3 bases and the V segment lost 7 bases, leaving 7 bases of the junction unmatched. This CDR3 reads CATRSTGGGYNEQFF. CDR3 DNA sequence: TGTGCCACCAGATCCACGGGGGGGGGCTACAATGAGCAGTTCTTC.

The chain uses TRBV18 and TRBJ1-1, with TRBD1 as a possible D gene (5 bases). The length of the CDR3 is 13 residues. V shed 6 bases and J shed 6 bases, with 14 bases lying between them. Germline CDR1 reads KGHSH; CDR2 reads LQKENI. CDR3 protein: CASSDSWGAEAFF. Here the CDR3 DNA reads TGTGCCAGCTCCGACAGCTGGGGGGCTGAAGCTTTCTTT.

This chain connects TRBV15 to TRBJ1-1; 7 nucleotides match TRBD1. In germline, CDR1 is LNHNV, CDR2 YYDKDF (reference sequence). V was pared by 5 bases and J by 4 bases, with 1 base of the junction left unmatched. The length of the CDR3 is 12 residues. The CDR3 bases are TGTGCCACCAGCGGGGACAGCACTGAAGCTTTCTTT. Protein sequence: CATSGDSTEAFF.

The gene calls are TRBV11-2 and TRBJ1-6; no definite D call. The CDR3 contains 14 residues. V shed 5 bases and J shed 7 bases, with 12 bases lying between them. Germline CDR1 SGHAT, CDR2 FQNNGV. The CDR3 DNA sequence: TGTGCCAGCAGCGGAGAGGTGAGAAATTCACCCCTCCACTTT. It specifies CASSGEVRNSPLHF.